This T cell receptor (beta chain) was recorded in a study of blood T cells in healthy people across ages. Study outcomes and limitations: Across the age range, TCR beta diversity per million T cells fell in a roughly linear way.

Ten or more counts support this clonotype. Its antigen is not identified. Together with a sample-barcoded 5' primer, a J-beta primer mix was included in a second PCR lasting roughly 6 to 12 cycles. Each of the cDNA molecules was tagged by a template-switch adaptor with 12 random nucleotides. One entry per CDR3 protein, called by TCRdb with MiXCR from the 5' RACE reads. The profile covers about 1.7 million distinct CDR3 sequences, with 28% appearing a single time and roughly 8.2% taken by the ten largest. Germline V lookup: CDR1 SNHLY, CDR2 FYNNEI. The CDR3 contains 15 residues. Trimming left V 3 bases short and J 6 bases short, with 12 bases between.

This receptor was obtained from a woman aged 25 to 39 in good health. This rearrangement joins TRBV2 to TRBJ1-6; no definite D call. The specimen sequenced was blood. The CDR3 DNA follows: TGTGCCAGCAGTGAGATTCGGGCCTTTAATTCACCCCTCCACTTT. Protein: CASSEIRAFNSPLHF.